A selection of T cell receptor beta chains follows, all from one sample in a study of blood T cell repertoires in COVID-19. Data came from immunoSEQ multiplex PCR; TCRdb stores just in-frame clones and leaves some out. This sample has a few hundred thousand clones, with approximately 84% found just once. Sequenced: PBMCs or T cells enriched from blood (not recorded which). These receptors were obtained from a woman aged 18-29 years who had recovered from COVID-19. The CDR3 runs from the conserved cysteine through the conserved F or W. D genes are given only for firm matches. Size values are once, few and many counts, or a class for expanded clones, and some rows have none.

TRBJ1-2,-,TRBV3-1/TRBV3-2,-,TGTGCCAGCAGCCACGATTTAGAGGGCTACACCTTC,CASSHDLEGYTF
TRBJ2-2,-,TRBV30,-,TGTGCCTGGAGAATCCAGGGGAACACCGGGGAGCTGTTTTTT,CAWRIQGNTGELFF
TRBJ2-3,few,TRBV5-6,TRBD2,TGTGCCAGCAGCCGGGGACTAGCGGGGGGCACAGATACGCAGTATTTT,CASSRGLAGGTDTQYF
TRBJ1-2,-,TRBV12-5,-,TGTGCTAGTGGTTTTAGGGGGGGCTACACCTTC,CASGFRGGYTF
TRBJ2-6,-,TRBV2,-,TGTGCCAGCAGGGAGGGGTCTGGGGCCAACGTCCTGACTTTC,CASREGSGANVLTF
TRBJ2-5,-,TRBV4-1,TRBD1,TGCGCCAGCAGCCAAAATACAGGGGGGCGAGAGACCCAGTACTTC,CASSQNTGGRETQYF
TRBJ2-1,-,TRBV19,TRBD1,TGTGCCACGAGAGACAGGGCACGTTACAATGAGCAGTTCTTC,CATRDRARYNEQFF
TRBJ1-1,once,TRBV29-1,-,TGCAGCGCCGGACAACAGAACACTGAAGCTTTCTTT,CSAGQQNTEAFF
TRBJ1-2,few,TRBV6-1,TRBD1,TGTGCCAGCAGTGACGATCTAGGGACAGGGCTGTTCGACTATGGCTACACCTTC,CASSDDLGTGLFDYGYTF
TRBJ1-5,-,TRBV29-1,-,TGCAGCGTTGACAGGGGATATGGACAGCCCCAGCATTTT,CSVDRGYGQPQHF
TRBJ2-1,-,TRBV10-2,-,TGCGCCAGCAGTGAGTCAGCTCGCGGGGATGAGCAGTTCTTC,CASSESARGDEQFF
TRBJ1-2,-,TRBV28,TRBD1,TGTGCCAGCAGTCCACCCCCGGGACAGGATGGCTACACCTTC,CASSPPPGQDGYTF
TRBJ1-3,-,TRBV9,-,TGTGCCAGCAGTAACTACCCCAGGGGAAGAAACACCATATATTTT,CASSNYPRGRNTIYF
TRBJ1-1,few,TRBV7-9,TRBD1,TGTGCCAGCAGCTTAGTTAGACAGGGGGCGAATGCTTTCTTT,CASSLVRQGANAFF
TRBJ1-2,-,TRBV7-9,-,TGTGCCAGCAGCTTCCGACAGGAGTTTGGCTACACCTTC,CASSFRQEFGYTF
TRBJ1-4,once,TRBV6-5,TRBD1,TGTGCCAGCAGCCCCGGACAGGGTAATGAAAAACTGTTTTTT,CASSPGQGNEKLFF
TRBJ1-5,-,TRBV14,TRBD1,TGTGCCAGCAGCCCGGGACAGGGGGCGAGACAGCCCCAGCATTTT,CASSPGQGARQPQHF
TRBJ1-1,-,TRBV30,-,TGTGCCTGGAGTGAGGGAGGGCTGAACACTGAAGCTTTCTTT,CAWSEGGLNTEAFF
TRBJ1-4,-,TRBV4-1,-,TGCGCCAGCAGCCGTCGGGGATGGCTTACAACTAATGAAAAACTGTTTTTT,CASSRRGWLTTNEKLFF
TRBJ2-3,-,TRBV24-1,-,TGTGCCACCTCCTCGATGGGGGCGACAGATACGCAGTATTTT,CATSSMGATDTQYF
TRBJ1-4,-,TRBV6-1,-,TGTGCCAGCAGTGATATATTTGAACTGTTTTTT,CASSDIFELFF
TRBJ2-7,-,TRBV27,-,TGTGCCAGCAGTTTCGGTGCAGGGGACCACGAGCAGTACTTC,CASSFGAGDHEQYF
TRBJ2-2,few,TRBV5-1,-,TGCGCCAGCAGCTTGGCGAGGCGGAACGGGGAGCTGTTTTTT,CASSLARRNGELFF
TRBJ1-1,-,TRBV4-1,-,TGCGCCAGCAGCCAAGAAGGGGTTATGATGAACACTGAAGCTTTCTTT,CASSQEGVMMNTEAFF
TRBJ1-1,-,TRBV5-4,TRBD1,TGTGCCAGCAGCTGGGACCCCACAGGGGTTGGCACTGAAGCTTTCTTT,CASSWDPTGVGTEAFF
TRBJ2-1,-,TRBV20-1,-,TGCAGTGCTGCGGCGGACAAGGGACAGTTCTTC,CSAAADKGQFF
TRBJ2-2,-,TRBV6-5,TRBD1,TGTGCCACATACAGGGGGCAAAACACCGGGGAGCTGTTTTTT,CATYRGQNTGELFF
TRBJ2-5,-,TRBV18,-,TGTGCCAGCTCACCAGCATCTCAGGAGACCCAGTACTTC,CASSPASQETQYF
TRBJ1-2,-,TRBV18,-,TGTGCCAGCTCAGATGGGACAAACGGCTACACCTTC,CASSDGTNGYTF
TRBJ2-3,-,TRBV25-1,TRBD1,TGTGCCAGCAGTGGCTCCGACAGGGCGAGTCGTACAGATACGCAGTATTTT,CASSGSDRASRTDTQYF
TRBJ2-2,-,TRBV28,TRBD2,TGTGCCAGCAGCTCCCAGCGGGGAGGGGACACCGGGGAGCTGTTTTTT,CASSSQRGGDTGELFF
TRBJ1-3,few,TRBV6-5,TRBD1,TGTGCCGGACCTGGGGACAGGGTCTCGGGAAACACCATATATTTT,CAGPGDRVSGNTIYF
TRBJ1-1,-,TRBV7-8,TRBD1,TGTGCCAGCAGCGTAACAGGGGTTGGCACTGAAGCTTTCTTT,CASSVTGVGTEAFF
TRBJ1-2,-,TRBV18,TRBD1,TGTGCCAGCTCACCACCGGCGACAGGGGGTAACTATGGCTACACCTTC,CASSPPATGGNYGYTF